This entry concerns a single T cell receptor (beta chain). Its antigen is as yet unknown. Between the trimmed V and J ends, which lost 2 bases and 5 bases, there was a span of 4 bases. Germline V gene sequence: CDR1 GTSNPN, CDR2 SVGIG (reference sequence). The CDR3 sequence is 11 residues long. This entry comes from a study of chemoradiotherapy in HPV16-positive cancers. The study's findings and limits: Candidate HPV-specific clones and E7-related TCR motifs grew in tumor during treatment.

Generated by immunoSEQ multiplex PCR, the TCRdb table keeps only in-frame clones and is missing some. This repertoire shows 30,000 or so clones, 70% to 90% found once; its top ten account for 4.5% to 5.5%. The rearrangement links TRBV30 to TRBJ2-1; D gene ambiguous. Sequences were derived from blood, sampled from a patient who underwent chemoradiotherapy. The source is a human donor with HPV-associated anogenital cancer. The CDR3 loop is CAWSQDNEQFF. The CDR3, as DNA: TGTGCCTGGAGTCAGGACAATGAGCAGTTCTTC.